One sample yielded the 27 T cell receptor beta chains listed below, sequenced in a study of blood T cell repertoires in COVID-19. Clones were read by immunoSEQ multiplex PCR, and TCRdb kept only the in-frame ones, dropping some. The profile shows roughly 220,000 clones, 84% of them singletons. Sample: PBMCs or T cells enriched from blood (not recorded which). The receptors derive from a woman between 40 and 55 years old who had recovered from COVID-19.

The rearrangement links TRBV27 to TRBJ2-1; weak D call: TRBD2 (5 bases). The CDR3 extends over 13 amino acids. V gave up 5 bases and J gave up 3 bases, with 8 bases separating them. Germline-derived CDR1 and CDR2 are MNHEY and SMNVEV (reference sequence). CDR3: CASSPRDYNEQFF. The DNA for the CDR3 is TGTGCCAGCAGTCCCCGGGACTACAATGAGCAGTTCTTC.

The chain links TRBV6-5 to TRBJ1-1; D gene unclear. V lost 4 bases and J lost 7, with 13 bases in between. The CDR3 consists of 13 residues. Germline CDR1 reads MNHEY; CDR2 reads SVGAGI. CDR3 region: CASSSEALSEAFF. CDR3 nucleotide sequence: TGTGCCAGCAGTTCTGAGGCTCTCAGTGAAGCTTTCTTT.

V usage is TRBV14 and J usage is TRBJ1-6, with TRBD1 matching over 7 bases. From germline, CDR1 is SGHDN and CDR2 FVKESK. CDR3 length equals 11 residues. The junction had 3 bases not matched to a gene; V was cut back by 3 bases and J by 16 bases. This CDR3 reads CASSHGTELHF. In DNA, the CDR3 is TGTGCCAGCAGCCATGGGACAGAGCTCCACTTT.

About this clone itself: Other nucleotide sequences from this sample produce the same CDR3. CDR3 amino acids: CASSIGAGSSYEQYF. The CDR3, as DNA: TGTGCCAGTAGTATCGGAGCGGGTAGCTCCTACGAGCAGTACTTC. The chain employs TRBV19 and TRBJ2-7, with D perhaps TRBD2 (6 bases). The V gene lost 3 bases and the J gene lost 0 bases, with 12 bases spanning the gap. The germline V gene encodes CDR1 LNHDA and CDR2 SQIVND (reference sequence). CDR3 length: 15 amino acids. Supplemented by reference TRBV19 and TRBJ2-7, the full variable domain reads DGGITQSPKYLFRKEGQNVTLSCEQNLNHDAMYWYRQDPGQGLRLIYYSQIVNDFQKGDIAEGYSVSREKKESFPLTVTSAQKNPTAFYLCASSIGAGSSYEQYFGPGTRLTVT.

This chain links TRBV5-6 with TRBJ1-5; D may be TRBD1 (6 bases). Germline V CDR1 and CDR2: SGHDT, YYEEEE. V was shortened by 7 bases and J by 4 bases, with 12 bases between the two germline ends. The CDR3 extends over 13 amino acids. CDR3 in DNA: TGTGCCAGCTTAAGACAGGTGAATCAGCCCCAGCATTTT. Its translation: CASLRQVNQPQHF.

The CDR3: CASSSQGGSGSSTDTQYF. The CDR3 nucleotides read TGTGCCAGCAGCTCGCAAGGAGGTAGCGGGAGTAGCACAGATACGCAGTATTTT. The rearrangement joins TRBV7-9 to TRBJ2-3, with TRBD2 matching over 9 bases. V trimming: 4 bases; J trimming: 0 bases; junction bases outside the gene matches: 11. Germline loops: CDR1 SEHNR, CDR2 FQNEAQ (reference sequence). The CDR3 totals 18 residues.

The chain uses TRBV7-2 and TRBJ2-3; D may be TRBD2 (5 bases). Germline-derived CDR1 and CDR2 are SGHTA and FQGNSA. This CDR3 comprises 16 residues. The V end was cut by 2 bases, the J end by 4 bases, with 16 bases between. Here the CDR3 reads CASSLRRRELSDTQYF. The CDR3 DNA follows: TGTGCCAGCAGCTTAAGAAGACGGGAACTCTCAGATACGCAGTATTTT.

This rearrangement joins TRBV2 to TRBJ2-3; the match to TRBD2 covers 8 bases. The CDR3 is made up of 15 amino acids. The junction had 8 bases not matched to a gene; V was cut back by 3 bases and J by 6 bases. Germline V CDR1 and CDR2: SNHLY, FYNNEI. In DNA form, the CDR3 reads TGTGCCAGCAGTGAGGGCGGGAGGACGTGGGATACGCAGTATTTT. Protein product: CASSEGGRTWDTQYF.

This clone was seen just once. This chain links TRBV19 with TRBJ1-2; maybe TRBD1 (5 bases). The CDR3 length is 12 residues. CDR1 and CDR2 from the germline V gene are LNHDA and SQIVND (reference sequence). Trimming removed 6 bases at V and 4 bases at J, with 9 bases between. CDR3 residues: CASRTTVYGYTF. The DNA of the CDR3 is TGTGCCAGTAGAACGACAGTCTATGGCTACACCTTC.

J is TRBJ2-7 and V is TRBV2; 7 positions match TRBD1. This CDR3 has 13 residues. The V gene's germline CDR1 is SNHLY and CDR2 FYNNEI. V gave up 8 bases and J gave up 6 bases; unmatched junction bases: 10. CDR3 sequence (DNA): TGTGCCAGCGGCATGACAGGGACGGTCGAGCAGTACGTC. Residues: CASGMTGTVEQYV.

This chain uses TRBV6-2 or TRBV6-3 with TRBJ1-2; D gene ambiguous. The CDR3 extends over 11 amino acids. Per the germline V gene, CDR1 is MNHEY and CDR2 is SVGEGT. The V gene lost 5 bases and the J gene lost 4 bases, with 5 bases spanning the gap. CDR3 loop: CASSGSYGYTF. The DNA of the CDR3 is TGTGCCAGCAGTGGCAGCTATGGCTACACCTTC.

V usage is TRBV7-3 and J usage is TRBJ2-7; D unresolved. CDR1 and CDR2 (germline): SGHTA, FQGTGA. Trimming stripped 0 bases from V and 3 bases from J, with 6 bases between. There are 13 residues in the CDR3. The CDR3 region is CASSLTNSYEQYF. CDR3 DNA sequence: TGTGCCAGCAGCTTAACAAACAGCTACGAGCAGTACTTC. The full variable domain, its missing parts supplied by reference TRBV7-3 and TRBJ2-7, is GAGVSQTPSNKVTEKGKYVELRCDPISGHTALYWYRQSLGQGPEFLIYFQGTGAADDSGLPNDRFFAVRPEGSVSTLKIQRTERGDSAVYLCASSLTNSYEQYFGPGTRLTVT.

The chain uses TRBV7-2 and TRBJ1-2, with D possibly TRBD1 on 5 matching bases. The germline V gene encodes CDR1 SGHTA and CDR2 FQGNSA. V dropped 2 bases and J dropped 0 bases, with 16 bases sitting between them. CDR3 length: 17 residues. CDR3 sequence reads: CASSLMLQGGANYGYTF. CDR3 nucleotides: TGTGCCAGCAGCTTAATGTTGCAGGGTGGGGCTAACTATGGCTACACCTTC.

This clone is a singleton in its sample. CDR3 sequence reads: CASSFFGQPQHF. CDR3 nucleotide sequence: TGTGCCAGCAGCTTCTTCGGTCAGCCCCAGCATTTT. The rearrangement uses TRBV5-8 and TRBJ1-5, with D uncertain. V was shortened by 2 bases and J by 6 bases, with 6 bases between the two germline ends. This CDR3 has 12 amino acids. The germline gives CDR1 SGHTS, CDR2 YDEGEE.

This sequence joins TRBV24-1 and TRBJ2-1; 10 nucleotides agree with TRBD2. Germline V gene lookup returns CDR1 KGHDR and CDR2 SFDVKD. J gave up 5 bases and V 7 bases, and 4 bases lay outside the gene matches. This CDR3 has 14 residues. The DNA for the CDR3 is TGTGCCACCAGGGCGGGACTAGCGAACAATGAGCAGTTCTTC. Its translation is CATRAGLANNEQFF.

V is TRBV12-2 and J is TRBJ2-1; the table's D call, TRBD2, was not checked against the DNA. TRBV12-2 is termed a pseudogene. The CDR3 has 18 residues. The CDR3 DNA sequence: TGTGCAAGTCGCTTAGCCTTACGACTAGCGGGAACCTACAATGAGCAGTTCTTC. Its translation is CASRLALRLAGTYNEQFF.

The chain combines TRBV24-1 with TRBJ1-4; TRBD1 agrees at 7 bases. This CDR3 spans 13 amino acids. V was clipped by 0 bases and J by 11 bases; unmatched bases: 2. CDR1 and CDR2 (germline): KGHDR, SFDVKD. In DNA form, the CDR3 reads TGTGCCACCAGTGATTTGACAGGGGAGAAACTGTTTTTT. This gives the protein CATSDLTGEKLFF.

The DNA of the CDR3 is TGTGCCAGCAGCTTCCTGAGTCAAAGCACTGAAGCTTTCTTT. This gives the protein CASSFLSQSTEAFF. This chain uses TRBV11-3 with TRBJ1-1; D is uncertain. The CDR3 spans 14 residues. Trimming left V 3 bases short and J 4 bases short, with 12 bases between. Germline V lookup: CDR1 SGHNT, CDR2 YENEEA.

The CDR3 reads CASSQERFGEASGSSYEQYF. The CDR3 bases are TGCGCCAGCAGCCAAGAGAGGTTTGGGGAAGCTAGCGGGAGCTCCTACGAGCAGTACTTC. The chain recombines TRBV4-1 with TRBJ2-7; 10 bases are shared with TRBD2. J gave up 0 bases and V 0 bases, and 14 bases lay outside the gene matches. CDR3 size: 20 residues. Germline V gene sequence: CDR1 MGHRA, CDR2 YSYEKL.

CDR3 DNA sequence: TGTGCCAGCGTCGCGGGAAGCAATCAGCCCCAGCATTTT. Its translation is CASVAGSNQPQHF. The J gene is TRBJ1-5, the V gene TRBV2; D uncertain. Looked up from germline, CDR1 is SNHLY and CDR2 is FYNNEI. The germline V and J ends were trimmed by 8 bases and 1 base, with 9 bases remaining between them. The CDR3 consists of 13 residues.

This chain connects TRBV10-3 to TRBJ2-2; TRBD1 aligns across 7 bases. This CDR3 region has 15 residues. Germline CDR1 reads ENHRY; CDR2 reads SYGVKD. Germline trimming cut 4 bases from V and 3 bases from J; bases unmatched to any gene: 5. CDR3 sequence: CAISAGGRDTGELFF. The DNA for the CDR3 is TGTGCCATCAGTGCAGGGGGAAGGGACACCGGGGAGCTGTTTTTT.

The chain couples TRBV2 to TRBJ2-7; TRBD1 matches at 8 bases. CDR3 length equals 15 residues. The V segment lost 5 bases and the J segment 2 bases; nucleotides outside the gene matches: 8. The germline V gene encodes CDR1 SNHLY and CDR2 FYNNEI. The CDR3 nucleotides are TGTGCCAGCAGTACCGGACAGGGACCTACCTACGAGCAGTACTTC. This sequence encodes CASSTGQGPTYEQYF.

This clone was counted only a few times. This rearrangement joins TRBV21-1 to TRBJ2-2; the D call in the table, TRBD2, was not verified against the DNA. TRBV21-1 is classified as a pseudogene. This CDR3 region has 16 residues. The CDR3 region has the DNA TGTGCCAGCAGCAAAGTTCCCGGAGCGAACACCGGGGAGCTGTTTTTT. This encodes CASSKVPGANTGELFF.

In DNA form, the CDR3 reads TGCGCCAGCAGCCGGACAGGGGTTGGCACTGAAGCTTTCTTT. Translating gives CASSRTGVGTEAFF. The chain combines TRBV4-1 with TRBJ1-1, with 9 bases identical to TRBD1. J gave up 4 bases and V 4 bases, and 4 bases lay outside the gene matches. CDR3 length equals 14 residues. Per germline, CDR1 MGHRA and CDR2 YSYEKL.

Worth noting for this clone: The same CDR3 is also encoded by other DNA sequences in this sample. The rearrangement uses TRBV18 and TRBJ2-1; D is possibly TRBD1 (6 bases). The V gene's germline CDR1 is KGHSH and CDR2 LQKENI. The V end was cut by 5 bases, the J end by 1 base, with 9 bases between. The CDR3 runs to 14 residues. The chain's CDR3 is CASSSDSSYNEQFF. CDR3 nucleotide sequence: TGTGCCAGCTCATCGGACAGTTCCTACAATGAGCAGTTCTTC.

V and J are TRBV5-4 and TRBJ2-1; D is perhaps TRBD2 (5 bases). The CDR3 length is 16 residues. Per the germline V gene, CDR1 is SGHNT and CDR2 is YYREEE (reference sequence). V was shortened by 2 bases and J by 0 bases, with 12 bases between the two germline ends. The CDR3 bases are TGTGCCAGCAGCTTTGGCGGGCCCAGCTCCTACAATGAGCAGTTCTTC. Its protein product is CASSFGGPSSYNEQFF.

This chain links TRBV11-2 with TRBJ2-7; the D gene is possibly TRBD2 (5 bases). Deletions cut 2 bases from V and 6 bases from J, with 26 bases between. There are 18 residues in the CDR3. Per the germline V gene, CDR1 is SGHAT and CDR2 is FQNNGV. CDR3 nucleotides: TGTGCCAGCAGCTTAATTGGAACTAACCCTTTCGGGGTTGGCGAGCAGTACGTC. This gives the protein CASSLIGTNPFGVGEQYV.